This T cell receptor beta chain comes out of a study of monozygotic twins with inflammatory bowel disease. Study-level results: No one strong IBD-associated signal or clonotype was supported.

TCRalpha and TCRbeta cDNA underwent two nested PCRs of roughly 16 and 10 cycles. TCRdb reanalyzed the 5' RACE reads and collapses them to one entry per CDR3 protein, without DNA. The sample shows hundreds of thousands of distinct CDR3 sequences, and 5.6% sits with its ten largest clones. Germline loops: CDR1 SGHAT, CDR2 FQNNGV. CDR3 length: 15 amino acids. Concerning this clonotype: The antigen is unknown.

What was sequenced was blood. The V gene is TRBV11-2, the J gene TRBJ2-7; absent DNA, TCRdb's TRBD1 call cannot be checked. The origin of this receptor is a human donor with ulcerative colitis or Crohn's disease, or a healthy co-twin of an affected twin (not recorded which). CDR3 sequence reads: CASSNRGGGFDEQYF. The variable domain in full, with the rest retrieved from reference TRBV11-2 and TRBJ2-7, is EAGVAQSPRYKIIEKRQSVAFWCNPISGHATLYWYQQILGQGPKLLIQFQNNGVVDDSQLPKDRFSAERLKGVDSTLKIQPAKLEDSAVYLCASSNRGGGFDEQYFGPGTRLTVT.